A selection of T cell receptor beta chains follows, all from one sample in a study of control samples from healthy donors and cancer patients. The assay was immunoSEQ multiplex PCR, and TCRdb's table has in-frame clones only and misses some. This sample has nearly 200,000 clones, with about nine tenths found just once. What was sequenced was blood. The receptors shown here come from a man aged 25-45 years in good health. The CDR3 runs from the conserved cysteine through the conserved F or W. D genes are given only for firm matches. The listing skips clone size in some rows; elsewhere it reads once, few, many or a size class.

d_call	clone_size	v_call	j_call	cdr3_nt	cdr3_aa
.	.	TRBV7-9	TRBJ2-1	TGTGCCAGCAGCTTAGCGGGGGCCGGGGTTGAGCAGTTCTTC	CASSLAGAGVEQFF
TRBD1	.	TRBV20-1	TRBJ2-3	TGCAGTGCTAGTCGACAGGGGCCTCTAGATACGCAGTATTTT	CSASRQGPLDTQYF
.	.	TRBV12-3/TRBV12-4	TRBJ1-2	TGTGCCAGCAGTGTCGGACGGACCTATGGCTACACCTTC	CASSVGRTYGYTF
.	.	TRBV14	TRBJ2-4	TGTGCCAGCAGCCAAGTTGAGGGAACAGCCAAAAACATTCAGTACTTC	CASSQVEGTAKNIQYF
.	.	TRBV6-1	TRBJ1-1	TGTGCCAGCAGTGAAGCGATGAGGTTTGAAGCTTTCTTT	CASSEAMRFEAFF
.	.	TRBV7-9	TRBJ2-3	TGTGCCAGCAGCTTACTTGGGGGGGCCGGTGATACGCAGTATTTT	CASSLLGGAGDTQYF
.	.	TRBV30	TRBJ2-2	TGTGCCTTGACTGAGAACACCGGGGAGCTGTTTTTT	CALTENTGELFF
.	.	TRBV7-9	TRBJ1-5	TGTGCCAGCAGCTTAGAGGGCGGCCCCCAGCATTTT	CASSLEGGPQHF
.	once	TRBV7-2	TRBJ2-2	TGTGCCAGCAGCCTTATGGGGGATCAACCCGGGGAGCTGTTTTTT	CASSLMGDQPGELFF
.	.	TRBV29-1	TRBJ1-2	TGCAGCGTTCCAAACCGGGACGGTGCCTATGGCTACACCTTC	CSVPNRDGAYGYTF
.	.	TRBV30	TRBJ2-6	TGTGCCTGGACCAGGGATGGGGCCAACGTCCTGACTTTC	CAWTRDGANVLTF
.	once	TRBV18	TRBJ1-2	TGTGCCAGCTCACCGAATCTTAGCACAGGAGGCTACACCTTC	CASSPNLSTGGYTF
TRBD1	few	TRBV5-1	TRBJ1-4	TGCGCCAGCAGCTTGGCCACGACAGGGAATGAAAAACTGTTTTTT	CASSLATTGNEKLFF
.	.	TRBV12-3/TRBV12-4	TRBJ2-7	TGTGCCAGCAGACAAGACTACTACGAGCAGTACTTC	CASRQDYYEQYF
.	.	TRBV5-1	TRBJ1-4	TGCGCCAGCAGCTTGGCAGTGGCTCTGGGGGCCGCAACTAATGAAAAACTGTTTTTT	CASSLAVALGAATNEKLFF
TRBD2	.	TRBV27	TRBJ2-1	TGTGCCAGCAAACTGACTAGCGGGGGGGCCGATGAGCAGTTCTTC	CASKLTSGGADEQFF
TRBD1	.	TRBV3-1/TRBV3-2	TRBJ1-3	TGTGCCAGCGGAAGAGACAGGGGCAGTGGAAACACCATATATTTT	CASGRDRGSGNTIYF
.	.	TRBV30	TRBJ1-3	TGTGCCTGGAGTGTATTGCCTGGAAACACCATATATTTT	CAWSVLPGNTIYF
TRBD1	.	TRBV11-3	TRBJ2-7	TGTGCCAGCAGCTCCGGGACAGGGGGAACCTACGAGCAGTACTTC	CASSSGTGGTYEQYF
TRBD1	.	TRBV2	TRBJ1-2	TGTGCCAGCAGCCTGCAGGGGGCGAGCTATGGCTACACCTTC	CASSLQGASYGYTF
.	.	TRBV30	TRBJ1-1	TGTGCCTGGAGTGTCCTCGGGACTGAAGCTTTCTTT	CAWSVLGTEAFF
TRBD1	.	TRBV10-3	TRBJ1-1	TGTGCCATCAGCTTACAGGGGGAAGACACTGAAGCTTTCTTT	CAISLQGEDTEAFF
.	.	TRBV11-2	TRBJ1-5	TGTGCCAGCAGCTTTGCCATAAATCAGCCCCGGCATTTT	CASSFAINQPRHF
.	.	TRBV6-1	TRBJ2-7	TGTGCCAGCAGTGACGGCAGCAGGAGCTACGAGCAGTACTTC	CASSDGSRSYEQYF
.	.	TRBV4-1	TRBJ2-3	TGCGCCAGCAGCCAAACCGCTAGCACAGATACGCAGTATTTT	CASSQTASTDTQYF
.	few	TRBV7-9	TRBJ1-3	TGTGCCAGCAGCTTCACTAACATGGACTCTGGAAACACCATATATTTT	CASSFTNMDSGNTIYF
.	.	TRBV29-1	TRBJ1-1	TGCAGCGTAGCCGAGGATCGGGGGACTGAAGCTTTCTTT	CSVAEDRGTEAFF
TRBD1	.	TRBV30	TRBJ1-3	TGTGCCTGGAGTGCGACAGGGACAGTCCGTCGAAACACCATATATTTT	CAWSATGTVRRNTIYF
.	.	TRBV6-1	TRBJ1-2	TGTGCCAGCAGTGAAGGAGCAGGGGTGCCTCCCTATGGCTACACCTTC	CASSEGAGVPPYGYTF
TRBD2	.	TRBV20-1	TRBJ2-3	TGCAGTGCTAGTCGCGGGGGGTTTACAGATACGCAGTATTTT	CSASRGGFTDTQYF
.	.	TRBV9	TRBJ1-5	TGTGCCAGCAGCGTAGGTTCAGGGAATAGCAATCAGCCCCAGCATTTT	CASSVGSGNSNQPQHF
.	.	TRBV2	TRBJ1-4	TGTGCCAGCAGTGAAAGGACAGACCCAACTAATGAAAAACTGTTTTTT	CASSERTDPTNEKLFF
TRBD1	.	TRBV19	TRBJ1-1	TGTGCCAGTAGGGGACAGGGGAACACTGAAGCTTTCTTT	CASRGQGNTEAFF
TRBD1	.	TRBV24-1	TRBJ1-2	TGTGCCACCAGTGAGACGGGACAGGGGACGGGAGGCTACACCTTC	CATSETGQGTGGYTF
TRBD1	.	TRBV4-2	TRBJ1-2	TGTGCCAGCAGCCAAGATTCACAGGGGAACTATGGCTACACCTTC	CASSQDSQGNYGYTF
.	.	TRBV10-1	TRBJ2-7	TGCGCCAGTCGACTTCGGGACTTAGACTACGAGCAGTACTTC	CASRLRDLDYEQYF
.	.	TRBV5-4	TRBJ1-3	TGTGCCAGCAGCTTGGGTGGGTCTGGAAACACCATATATTTT	CASSLGGSGNTIYF
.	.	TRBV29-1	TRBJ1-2	TGCAGCGTTGAGGCACAGGGAGCTAACTATGGCTACACCTTC	CSVEAQGANYGYTF
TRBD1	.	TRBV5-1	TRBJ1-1	TGCGCCAGCAGCTTGGAGGGGGCGACTGAAGCTTTCTTT	CASSLEGATEAFF
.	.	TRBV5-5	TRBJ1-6	TGTGCCAGCAGCTTAGGCAGGGATTCTCCTAATTCACCCCTCCACTTT	CASSLGRDSPNSPLHF
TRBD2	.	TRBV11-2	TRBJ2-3	TGTGCCAGCAGCCCGTGGGCTAGCGGGGAGGCAGATACGCAGTATTTT	CASSPWASGEADTQYF
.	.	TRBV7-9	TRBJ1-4	TGTGCCAGCAGCTTAGCTTTCCGGGGGCAGGGTGAAAAACTGTTTTTT	CASSLAFRGQGEKLFF
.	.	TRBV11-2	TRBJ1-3	TGTGCCAGCAGTCGATACCGCGGTTCTGGAAACACCATATATTTT	CASSRYRGSGNTIYF
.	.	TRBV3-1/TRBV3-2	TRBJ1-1	TGTGCCAGCAGCCAAGCTGGGTGGAACACTGAAGCTTTCTTT	CASSQAGWNTEAFF
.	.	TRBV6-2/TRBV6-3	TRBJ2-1	TGTGCCAGCAGTACGAACCGGGGGAGCTCCTACAATGAGCAGTTCTTC	CASSTNRGSSYNEQFF